Below, 22 T cell receptor beta chains from the same sample are listed, as sequenced in a study of human T cells and chemical hapten exposure. Time point specified: patch test 3, about 24 weeks after DPC sensitization. This sample's treatment: therapeutic diphenylcyclopropenone sensitization with weekly scalp DPC. TCRdb analysed the RACE reads with MiXCR anew, one entry per CDR3 protein. Seen here are 150,000 to 200,000 distinct CDR3 sequences, about 22% observed once, and the top ten hold roughly 2.5%. The source was whole blood, collected in connection with sensitization to the hapten diphenylcyclopropenone (DPC). Receptors were obtained from a woman in her forties with alopecia areata. Some clones in this sample may be carry-over from other donors' samples.

This clonotype was counted at least ten times. This chain's CDR3 is CASSLGAGIPNEQFF. CDR3 in DNA: TGTGCCAGCAGCCTCGGTGCGGGTATCCCCAATGAGCAGTTCTTC. The V gene is TRBV7-8, the J gene TRBJ2-1; TRBD2 is a possible D gene (5 bases). There are 15 residues in the CDR3. V was shortened by 5 bases and J by 6 bases, with 17 bases between the two germline ends. Germline-derived CDR1 and CDR2 are SGHVS and FQNEAQ.

This clonotype turned up a few times. The chain employs TRBV15 and TRBJ2-3; no clear D. The CDR3 is 17 amino acids. With 3 bases removed from V and 2 bases from J, the gap between germline ends came to 18 bases. CDR1 is LNHNV and CDR2 is YYDKDF in the germline V gene (reference sequence). CDR3 nucleotides: TGTGCCACCAGCAGCGATATAGCTGCCCTCGTCACAGATACGCAGTATTTT. Translating gives CATSSDIAALVTDTQYF.

This clonotype was seen more than once but under ten times. CDR3 sequence reads: CSAREGYAEAFF. CDR3 in DNA: TGCAGTGCTAGAGAGGGGTACGCTGAAGCTTTCTTT. The rearrangement joins TRBV20-1 to TRBJ1-1; D unresolved. The germline V gene encodes CDR1 DFQATT and CDR2 SNEGSKA (reference sequence). Trimming pared 0 bases from V and 6 bases from J, leaving 8 bases between. This CDR3 has 12 residues.

This clonotype has only a few counts. The rearrangement uses TRBV7-2 and TRBJ2-1; 7 bases fit TRBD2. The CDR3 contains 14 residues. Per germline, CDR1 SGHTA and CDR2 FQGNSA. Germline trimming cut 4 bases from V and 4 bases from J; bases unmatched to any gene: 4. The CDR3 loop is CASSWGGRYNEQFF. In DNA, the CDR3 is TGTGCCAGCAGCTGGGGGGGACGGTACAATGAGCAGTTCTTC.

This clonotype has a single count. The J gene is TRBJ2-2, the V gene TRBV6-5; maybe TRBD2 (7 bases). CDR1 MNHEY and CDR2 SVGAGI come from the germline V gene. Trimming took 8 bases from V and 7 from J, leaving 17 bases between them. The CDR3 totals 14 residues. In DNA form, the CDR3 reads TGTGCCAGCCAAAGGGGGGGGAGGAACGGGGAGCTGTTTTTT. Its protein is CASQRGGRNGELFF.

This clonotype occurred a few times. The V and J genes are TRBV6-5 and TRBJ1-2; 8 bases are shared with TRBD1. V gave up 6 bases and J gave up 4 bases; unmatched junction bases: 7. CDR1 is MNHEY, CDR2 SVGAGI, per germline. The CDR3 extends over 14 amino acids. The CDR3 DNA reads as TGTGCCAGCAGACGGACAGGGCTGTCCTATGGCTACACCTTC. It codes for CASRRTGLSYGYTF.

The chain employs TRBV4-2 and TRBJ2-5; 7 bases align to TRBD2. V shed 2 bases and J 2 bases; nucleotides not matched to a gene: 8. The CDR3 extends over 16 amino acids. Germline V gene lookup returns CDR1 LGHNA and CDR2 YNFKEQ. CDR3 sequence: CASSQMRGRGQETQYF. CDR3 nucleotides: TGTGCCAGCAGCCAAATGCGCGGGAGAGGGCAAGAGACCCAGTACTTC.

The J gene is TRBJ2-1, the V gene TRBV18; 11 bases match TRBD2. V lost 3 bases and J lost 6; bases outside the gene matches: 7. The CDR3 sequence is 16 residues long. CDR1 is KGHSH and CDR2 is LQKENI in the germline V gene. The CDR3 DNA follows: TGTGCCAGCTCACCGTGGACTAGCGGGTTGAGCAATGAGCAGTTCTTC. This encodes CASSPWTSGLSNEQFF.

The rearrangement links TRBV5-6 to TRBJ1-1, with no clear D. The CDR3 consists of 13 residues. The V gene's germline CDR1 is SGHDT and CDR2 YYEEEE. Trimming removed 1 base at V and 5 bases at J, with 9 bases between. The CDR3 DNA reads TGTGCCAGCAGCTTGAGGGCTCGGACTGAAGCTTTCTTT. This encodes CASSLRARTEAFF.

The chain has TRBV20-1 and TRBJ2-3; 8 bases are shared with TRBD1. CDR3 length: 14 amino acids. V shed 6 bases, J shed 2 bases, and the junction held 7 bases outside the gene matches. CDR1 is DFQATT, CDR2 SNEGSKA, per germline (reference sequence). The CDR3 DNA reads TGCAGTGCCACCGGGACAGGATTCACAGATACGCAGTATTTT. Its translation: CSATGTGFTDTQYF.

The genes are TRBV29-1 and TRBJ2-3, with D perhaps matching TRBD2 (6 bases). The CDR3 is 13 amino acids. The V gene lost 6 bases and the J gene lost 2 bases, with 12 bases spanning the gap. In germline, CDR1 is SQVTM, CDR2 ANQGSEA. The CDR3 DNA reads TGCAGCGTGGACCCGGACTACACAGATACGCAGTATTTT. Protein: CSVDPDYTDTQYF.

This clonotype was counted at least ten times. J is TRBJ1-1 and V is TRBV18, with 9 bases that match TRBD1. Looked up from germline, CDR1 is KGHSH and CDR2 is LQKENI. J gave up 11 bases and V 6 bases, and 10 bases lay outside the gene matches. The CDR3 totals 13 residues. The CDR3 DNA reads TGTGCCAGCTCGGCGGGACAGGGAGAGGTGGCTTTCTTT. It encodes CASSAGQGEVAFF.

V usage is TRBV20-1 and J usage is TRBJ1-4; 7 bases map to TRBD1. V lost 0 bases, J lost 8 bases, and 9 bases stayed unmatched. CDR3 length: 15 residues. Per germline, CDR1 DFQATT and CDR2 SNEGSKA (reference sequence). CDR3 sequence reads: CSARDPGQLGEKLFF. The CDR3, as DNA: TGCAGTGCTAGAGATCCGGGACAGCTTGGGGAAAAACTGTTTTTT.

This chain links TRBV9 with TRBJ1-2, with 7 nucleotides matching TRBD1. CDR1 is SGDLS and CDR2 is YYNGEE in the germline V gene. The CDR3 runs 15 residues. Trimming removed 5 bases from V and 4 bases from J; junction bases left unmatched: 11. The CDR3 DNA follows: TGTGCCAGCAGTAATCCAGGACAGGCGGGCTATGGCTACACCTTC. As protein: CASSNPGQAGYGYTF.

This chain links TRBV6-5 with TRBJ1-1; 8 bases match TRBD1. Trimming removed 6 bases from V and 8 bases from J; junction bases left unmatched: 5. This CDR3 is built from 12 residues. In germline, CDR1 is MNHEY, CDR2 SVGAGI. CDR3 bases: TGTGCCAGCAGATCCAGGACAGGGGAAGCTTTCTTT. Translated, it gives CASRSRTGEAFF.

This clonotype was recorded many times. The chain joins TRBV28 to TRBJ1-1, with D unclear. The CDR3 runs to 12 residues. Germline CDR1 reads MDHEN; CDR2 reads SYDVKM. The V end lost 1 base, the J end lost 10 bases, and 10 bases lay between the germline ends. The chain's CDR3 is CASSLFAGSAFF. In DNA form, the CDR3 reads TGTGCCAGCAGTTTATTTGCGGGTTCAGCTTTCTTT.

V and J are TRBV3-1 and TRBJ1-1; perhaps TRBD1 as D (6 bases). This CDR3 contains 15 residues. Germline values: CDR1 LGHDT, CDR2 YNNKEL (reference sequence). Trimming left V 4 bases short and J 0 bases short, with 12 bases between. CDR3 DNA: TGTGCCAGCAGCCGCCGGGGGGCGATGAACACTGAAGCTTTCTTT. Its translation: CASSRRGAMNTEAFF.

The chain combines TRBV4-3 with TRBJ2-7; the match to TRBD2 covers 11 bases. The CDR3 consists of 16 residues. CDR1 and CDR2 from the germline V gene are LGHNA and YSLEER. Losses at the gene ends were 0 bases for V and 3 bases for J; bases not matched to a gene: 4. The CDR3 protein is CASSQDGTSGIYEQYF. DNA of the CDR3: TGCGCCAGCAGCCAAGATGGGACTAGCGGAATCTACGAGCAGTACTTC.

J is TRBJ2-1 and V is TRBV4-1; 11 positions match TRBD2. After removal of 2 bases from V and 1 base from J, the junction contained 4 bases not matched to a gene. The germline CDR1 and CDR2 sequences are MGHRA and YSYEKL. The CDR3 spans 17 residues. The CDR3 here is CASSQPGTSGSYNEQFF. DNA for the CDR3: TGCGCCAGCAGCCAACCAGGGACTAGCGGTTCCTACAATGAGCAGTTCTTC.

This clonotype was counted a few times. The V call is TRBV20-1, the J call TRBJ2-3; the D gene is possibly TRBD2 (6 bases). This CDR3 region has 13 residues. Per the germline V gene, CDR1 is DFQATT and CDR2 is SNEGSKA (reference sequence). V was trimmed by 1 base and J by 4 bases, leaving 9 bases between them. Here the CDR3 reads CSARAGVPDTQYF. The CDR3 nucleotides are TGCAGTGCTAGAGCGGGAGTCCCAGATACGCAGTATTTT.

V and J are TRBV4-3 and TRBJ2-2; D call uncertain. The germline V and J ends were trimmed by 0 bases and 6 bases, with 8 bases remaining between them. The CDR3 is 14 residues long. Germline lookup yields CDR1 LGHNA and CDR2 YSLEER. CDR3 residues: CASSQDLLPGELFF. The CDR3 DNA sequence: TGCGCCAGCAGCCAAGACTTGCTACCCGGGGAGCTGTTTTTT.

The V and J genes are TRBV12-3 or TRBV12-4 and TRBJ2-4; D is undetermined. The length of the CDR3 is 13 residues. The V and J ends lost 4 bases and 7 bases respectively, with 11 bases between them. This CDR3 is CASSSSLKNIQYF. The DNA of the CDR3 is TGTGCCAGCAGTTCAAGCCTCAAGAACATTCAGTACTTC.